The rows below give T cell receptor beta chains drawn from one sample of a study of shared clonotypes between healthy human individuals. This table comes from immunoSEQ multiplex PCR, and its TCRdb copy is limited to in-frame clones, with some not included. The repertoire holds more than 1,200,000 clones, around 98.5% seen once, with roughly 0.36% in the top ten. Sequencing was carried out using naive CD4+ T cells sorted from blood. These receptors all stem from a man aged 25-40 years in good health. Each CDR3 is given with its conserved first and last residue. The order of the fields is CDR3 protein, CDR3 DNA, J gene, V gene, clone size, D gene. The D gene is left open where the match is weak. The size field is filled for only some rows; it gives once, few, many or a size class.

CASSILSSGSPTDTQYF | TGTGCCAGTAGTATTTTGTCTAGCGGGAGCCCCACAGATACGCAGTATTTT | TRBJ2-3 | TRBV19 | - | TRBD2
CASSYDRGRMNTEAFF | TGTGCCAGCAGTTACGACAGGGGCCGAATGAACACTGAAGCTTTCTTT | TRBJ1-1 | TRBV6-6 | once | TRBD1
CASSVVGETQYF | TGTGCCAGCAGCGTAGTCGGGGAGACCCAGTACTTC | TRBJ2-5 | TRBV9 | few | -
CASSRDRGRSDTQYF | TGTGCCAGCAGCCGGGACAGGGGGCGCTCAGATACGCAGTATTTT | TRBJ2-3 | TRBV2 | - | TRBD1
CASSFPGRPYNEQFF | TGTGCCAGCAGCTTCCCTGGGAGGCCTTACAATGAGCAGTTCTTC | TRBJ2-1 | TRBV5-4 | - | -
CASSTGTEAFF | TGTGCCAGCAGTACAGGCACTGAAGCTTTCTTT | TRBJ1-1 | TRBV27 | - | -
CASSTSAPEAFF | TGTGCCAGCAGCACCTCCGCACCCGAAGCTTTCTTT | TRBJ1-1 | TRBV7-2 | - | -
CASIPGGASGEQFF | TGTGCCAGCATCCCGGGGGGGGCCAGTGGTGAGCAGTTCTTC | TRBJ2-1 | TRBV2 | - | TRBD2
CASSRDRLNTGELFF | TGTGCCAGTAGTAGGGACAGGCTTAACACCGGGGAGCTGTTTTTT | TRBJ2-2 | TRBV19 | - | TRBD1
CASSNRGTRGSEAFF | TGCGCCAGCAGCAATCGGGGGACGAGGGGTTCTGAAGCTTTCTTT | TRBJ1-1 | TRBV4-3 | once | -
CASSDFPSETQYF | TGTGCCAGCAGTGACTTCCCCTCGGAGACCCAGTACTTC | TRBJ2-5 | TRBV25-1 | - | -
CASSPDRWERNEQFF | TGTGCCAGCAGTCCGGACAGGTGGGAGAGGAATGAGCAGTTCTTC | TRBJ2-1 | TRBV27 | - | TRBD1
CASSDRDSKVTDTQYF | TGTGCCAGCAGTGACCGGGACAGTAAGGTGACAGATACGCAGTATTTT | TRBJ2-3 | TRBV28 | - | TRBD1
CASSVAWGFSGEETQYF | TGTGCCAGCAGCGTAGCTTGGGGCTTTTCCGGGGAAGAGACCCAGTACTTC | TRBJ2-5 | TRBV9 | - | -
CASSKDLGTSKNIQYF | TGTGCCAGCAGCAAAGACCTAGGAACCTCCAAAAACATTCAGTACTTC | TRBJ2-4 | TRBV7-2 | - | -
CASSFRQGGRQPQHF | TGTGCCAGCAGTTTTCGACAGGGGGGAAGACAGCCCCAGCATTTT | TRBJ1-5 | TRBV28 | - | TRBD1